Following are 2 T cell receptor beta chains from one sample sequenced in a study of cytomegalovirus exposure and HLA in healthy donors. 13 Jbeta primers and 60 Vbeta primers were used for the PCR. The table came from immunoSEQ multiplex PCR; TCRdb's copy has only in-frame clones and leaves some out. The table has about 93,000 clones, around 81% seen once. The sequenced material came from PBMCs. The receptors here all came from a man aged 30 to 45 in good health and CMV-seronegative.

The chain couples TRBV7-9 to TRBJ2-3; 12 bases match TRBD2. The CDR3 runs 16 residues. Trimming removed 5 bases from V and 0 bases from J; junction bases left unmatched: 3. Germline assignment: CDR1 SEHNR and CDR2 FQNEAQ (reference sequence). CDR3 region: CASSRLAGGSTDTQYF. In nucleotides, the CDR3 is TGTGCCAGCAGCCGTCTAGCGGGGGGGAGCACAGATACGCAGTATTTT.

The chain recombines TRBV4-2 with TRBJ2-7; 8 bases map to TRBD1. V trimming: 4 bases; J trimming: 0 bases; junction bases outside the gene matches: 5. The CDR3 runs 15 residues. Germline CDR1 and CDR2: LGHNA and YNFKEQ. The DNA for the CDR3 is TGTGCCAGCAGCCTTTTGACAGGGGCCTCCTACGAGCAGTACTTC. Protein: CASSLLTGASYEQYF.